This is a list of T cell receptor beta chains from one sample in a study of blood T cell repertoires in COVID-19. Only in-frame clones appear in the TCRdb table, and some are missing; sequencing was by immunoSEQ multiplex PCR. The sample lists approximately 470,000 clones, roughly 87% occurring once. The sequencing sample was made of PBMCs or T cells enriched from blood (not recorded which). The origin of the receptors is a woman between 18 and 29 years old who had recovered from COVID-19. CDR3s include the opening cysteine and the closing phenylalanine or tryptophan. A D gene is named only where the DNA matches it firmly. A clone size is listed for some rows: how often the clone was seen (once, few, many), or a class if it is expanded.

cdr3_length: 16; clone_size: NA; v_call: TRBV5-8; j_call: TRBJ2-2; d_call: NA; cdr3_nt: TGTGCCAGCAGCTTGGACGCAGGCGCGAACACCGGGGAGCTGTTTTTT; cdr3_aa: CASSLDAGANTGELFF
cdr3_length: 14; clone_size: few; v_call: TRBV5-1; j_call: TRBJ1-5; d_call: TRBD1; cdr3_nt: TGCGCCAGCAGCTTGGGACAGGGAAGTCAGCCCCAGCATTTT; cdr3_aa: CASSLGQGSQPQHF
cdr3_length: 15; clone_size: NA; v_call: TRBV2; j_call: TRBJ1-2; d_call: TRBD1; cdr3_nt: TGTGCCAGCAGTGAACAGGGGACAGGGGGCCGTGGCTACACCTTC; cdr3_aa: CASSEQGTGGRGYTF
cdr3_length: 14; clone_size: NA; v_call: TRBV5-8; j_call: TRBJ2-7; d_call: NA; cdr3_nt: TGTGCCAGCAGTTCCCGTGCGATATCCTACGAGCAGTACTTC; cdr3_aa: CASSSRAISYEQYF
cdr3_length: 15; clone_size: NA; v_call: TRBV6-5; j_call: TRBJ1-5; d_call: NA; cdr3_nt: TGTGCCAGCAGTTACCTTCGGGACAAAGCTCAGCCCCAGCATTTT; cdr3_aa: CASSYLRDKAQPQHF
cdr3_length: 15; clone_size: NA; v_call: TRBV28; j_call: TRBJ2-3; d_call: NA; cdr3_nt: TGTGCCAGCAGTTTAGGGGGCCTCACCACAGATACGCAGTATTTT; cdr3_aa: CASSLGGLTTDTQYF
cdr3_length: 11; clone_size: NA; v_call: TRBV10-2; j_call: TRBJ2-2; d_call: TRBD2; cdr3_nt: TGCGCCAGCCTAGCGGGGAGGGAGCTGTTTTTT; cdr3_aa: CASLAGRELFF
cdr3_length: 12; clone_size: NA; v_call: TRBV19; j_call: TRBJ1-1; d_call: NA; cdr3_nt: TGTGCCAGTAAGGACCCAGGGACTGAAGCTTTCTTT; cdr3_aa: CASKDPGTEAFF
cdr3_length: 19; clone_size: NA; v_call: TRBV19; j_call: TRBJ2-3; d_call: NA; cdr3_nt: TGTGCCAGTACCTCAACTAGATATGGACAGACAACTTGGGGTTATACGCAGTATTTT; cdr3_aa: CASTSTRYGQTTWGYTQYF
cdr3_length: 14; clone_size: NA; v_call: TRBV5-8; j_call: TRBJ2-3; d_call: TRBD2; cdr3_nt: TGTGCCAGCAGCTCGGCCGGGGGGTTAGATACGCAGTATTTT; cdr3_aa: CASSSAGGLDTQYF
cdr3_length: 15; clone_size: many; v_call: TRBV2; j_call: TRBJ1-2; d_call: TRBD1; cdr3_nt: TGTGCCAGCAGTCCCGGGACAGCGATTAACTATGGCTACACCTTC; cdr3_aa: CASSPGTAINYGYTF
cdr3_length: 14; clone_size: few; v_call: TRBV25-1; j_call: TRBJ1-2; d_call: NA; cdr3_nt: TGTGCCAGCAGTGAATACGGGTCTAACTATGGCTACACCTTC; cdr3_aa: CASSEYGSNYGYTF
cdr3_length: 16; clone_size: NA; v_call: TRBV5-1; j_call: TRBJ2-3; d_call: TRBD2; cdr3_nt: TGCGCCAGCAGCTTGTCCCAGCGGGGGACCACAGATACGCAGTATTTT; cdr3_aa: CASSLSQRGTTDTQYF
cdr3_length: 13; clone_size: NA; v_call: TRBV12-3/TRBV12-4; j_call: TRBJ1-1; d_call: NA; cdr3_nt: TGTGCCAGCAGTTTTCTAGCTAACACTGAAGCTTTCTTT; cdr3_aa: CASSFLANTEAFF
cdr3_length: 13; clone_size: NA; v_call: TRBV18; j_call: TRBJ1-3; d_call: NA; cdr3_nt: TGTGCCAGCTCACCACCGGTCGTAGACACCATATATTTT; cdr3_aa: CASSPPVVDTIYF
cdr3_length: 11; clone_size: NA; v_call: TRBV6-5; j_call: TRBJ1-1; d_call: NA; cdr3_nt: TGTGCCAGCAGGACCCCGGGTGAAGCTTTCTTT; cdr3_aa: CASRTPGEAFF
cdr3_length: 11; clone_size: once; v_call: TRBV4-1; j_call: TRBJ1-1; d_call: NA; cdr3_nt: TGCGCCAGCAGCCAAGACTCTGAAGCTTTCTTT; cdr3_aa: CASSQDSEAFF
cdr3_length: 13; clone_size: NA; v_call: TRBV19; j_call: TRBJ1-5; d_call: NA; cdr3_nt: TGTGCCAGTAGCCGAGACTCAGGGGAGCCCCAGCATTTT; cdr3_aa: CASSRDSGEPQHF
cdr3_length: 16; clone_size: NA; v_call: TRBV5-5; j_call: TRBJ2-3; d_call: TRBD2; cdr3_nt: TGTGCCAGCAGCTTGGACGGAGCGGGGGGAGGAGATACGCAGTATTTT; cdr3_aa: CASSLDGAGGGDTQYF
cdr3_length: 15; clone_size: NA; v_call: TRBV5-1; j_call: TRBJ2-7; d_call: NA; cdr3_nt: TGCGCCAGCAGCTCAACAGGGACCCCTTTGAAGGAGCAGTACTTC; cdr3_aa: CASSSTGTPLKEQYF
cdr3_length: 14; clone_size: NA; v_call: TRBV5-1; j_call: TRBJ2-7; d_call: TRBD1; cdr3_nt: TGCGCCAGCAGCCCGGACAGGGGGTCCTACGAGCAGTACTTC; cdr3_aa: CASSPDRGSYEQYF
cdr3_length: 12; clone_size: NA; v_call: TRBV30; j_call: TRBJ1-2; d_call: NA; cdr3_nt: TGTGCCTGGAGCCAGATCCCAACGGGCTACACCTTC; cdr3_aa: CAWSQIPTGYTF
cdr3_length: 18; clone_size: NA; v_call: TRBV7-6; j_call: TRBJ2-1; d_call: TRBD2; cdr3_nt: TGTGCCAGCAGCTTAGCCCACCCCAAGCGGGGGGACTACAATGAGCAGTTCTTC; cdr3_aa: CASSLAHPKRGDYNEQFF
cdr3_length: 13; clone_size: NA; v_call: TRBV12-3/TRBV12-4; j_call: TRBJ2-5; d_call: NA; cdr3_nt: TGTGCCAGCAGTGAACAGGGTCGAGAGACCCAGTACTTC; cdr3_aa: CASSEQGRETQYF
cdr3_length: 14; clone_size: NA; v_call: TRBV27; j_call: TRBJ2-7; d_call: TRBD1; cdr3_nt: TGTGCCAGCAGTTTAAACAGGGGGTCCTACGAGCAGTACTTC; cdr3_aa: CASSLNRGSYEQYF
cdr3_length: 13; clone_size: NA; v_call: TRBV30; j_call: TRBJ1-1; d_call: NA; cdr3_nt: TGTGCCTGGAGTGTACCAGGGATAGGTGAAGCTTTCTTT; cdr3_aa: CAWSVPGIGEAFF
cdr3_length: 13; clone_size: NA; v_call: TRBV11-3; j_call: TRBJ2-3; d_call: NA; cdr3_nt: TGTGCCAGCAGCCCAACGGGAGCAGATACGCAGTATTTT; cdr3_aa: CASSPTGADTQYF
cdr3_length: 12; clone_size: NA; v_call: TRBV12-3/TRBV12-4; j_call: TRBJ1-5; d_call: NA; cdr3_nt: TGTGCCAGCAGCCTATCCTCTCAGCCCCAGCATTTT; cdr3_aa: CASSLSSQPQHF
cdr3_length: 13; clone_size: NA; v_call: TRBV18; j_call: TRBJ1-3; d_call: NA; cdr3_nt: TGTGCCAGCTCACCGAGGCAGCTAGACACCATATATTTT; cdr3_aa: CASSPRQLDTIYF
cdr3_length: 15; clone_size: NA; v_call: TRBV30; j_call: TRBJ2-3; d_call: TRBD1; cdr3_nt: TGTGCCTGGAGCGATACAGGGGCTAGCACAGATACGCAGTATTTT; cdr3_aa: CAWSDTGASTDTQYF